This T cell receptor beta chain came from a study of blood T cell repertoires in COVID-19. Study in general: PBMCs, B-cell-depleted T cells, or T cells provided the cDNA or gDNA that made up the material.

This table comes from immunoSEQ multiplex PCR, and its TCRdb copy is limited to in-frame clones, with some not included. Of 200,000 to 300,000 clones in the sample, about 83% were seen once. Per germline, CDR1 MNHEY and CDR2 SVGEGT. The CDR3 runs 13 residues. The ends were cut back, 4 bases at V and 4 bases at J, with 8 bases in the middle. Sequencing was carried out using peripheral blood. The chain recombines TRBV6-2 or TRBV6-3 with TRBJ1-5; D is ambiguous. This receptor was obtained from a human donor in a cohort sampled during active COVID-19. This CDR3 reads CASSFGENQPQHF. CDR3 DNA: TGTGCCAGCAGTTTCGGAGAAAATCAGCCCCAGCATTTT.